This T cell receptor beta chain was identified during a study of graft-versus-host responses after intestinal transplantation (dated by TCRdb to 2020 to 2023). Describing the broader study: Multivisceral, liver-intestinal, or isolated intestinal transplants were received by the recipients. Every recipient was given anti-thymocyte globulin induction, then maintenance tacrolimus and steroids for approximately 3 years. After intestinal transplantation, graft-versus-host and host-versus-graft alloreactive T cell clones in the graft, circulation and bone marrow were tracked using bulk TCR-beta CDR3 sequencing. Alloreactive clones were identified by sequencing pre-transplant mixed lymphocyte reaction products and comparing them with unstimulated pre-transplant donor and recipient T cells. Of the roughly 25 intestinal transplant recipients enrolled in the cohort, one of whom was a retransplant, 3 patients without pretransplant specimens were excluded. A peak of at least 4% donor T cells among recipient peripheral blood mononuclear cells was the definition used for donor T cell macrochimerism. Rather than going through the commercial service, samples from a few later patients were sequenced in-house on an Illumina MiSeq and processed with MiXCR.

Blood samples were collected up to 4 times in the first month after transplant and then at least monthly when available. This clone was seen once. Its cognate antigen has yet to be identified. Base qualities are missing; no much larger clone stands one base away. The library was produced with the immunoSEQ multiplex PCR assay. For most patients, genomic DNA was subjected to high-throughput TCR-beta CDR3 sequencing by Adaptive Biotechnologies. Turning to the authors' computational methods: TCR sequencing data for around 19 patients were retrieved from Adaptive's ImmunoSEQ software; three other patients were processed with MiXCR and VDJtools. CDR3 nucleotide sequences shared by donor and recipient were removed because the origin of these sequences could not be assigned. To be classed as alloreactive, a clone needed at least 2-fold expansion over unstimulated cells and a minimum CFSE-low frequency of 0.002% (template counts) or 0.001% (read counts). A clone was considered mappable if detected in the sequenced pre-transplant spleen, lymph node, or MLR CFSE-low populations of the donor or recipient. The cumulative frequency of alloreactive clones was calculated as a percentage of all sequences, weighted by copy number. The source is immuneACCESS, and TCRdb retained only in-frame sequences with V and J called. Part of the clones is not carried over; for the studies checked, unresolved V genes explain less than half of this, and the remainder is unexplained. That table is the source of V, J and clone size, and D and trimming were worked out from the DNA. Within this sample are more than 20,000 clones, with 75% to 90% of them counted one time only. The ten largest clones take up 5.1% of the sample.

The investigation overall reported the following: Patients with donor T cell macrochimerism had high GvH to HvG T cell clonal ratios in their allografts. Early after transplant, peak levels of circulating GvH clones were found to be associated with declines in HvG clones. The relatively low number and heterogeneity of intestinal transplant patients limited the conclusions. GvH clones were detected in recipient bone marrow, and some of these GvH clones were observed earlier in ileal mucosa or blood, consistent with an intestinal mucosal origin.

This TCR was sampled from a human patient who received an intestinal transplant, so some T cells may come from the graft donor. The specimen comprised PBMCs, sampled about 62 days after intestinal transplantation.

In nucleotides, the sequence is TGTGCCAGCAGCAGAAGTGAGTCCTACGAGCAGTACTTC. This sequence encodes CASSRSESYEQYF. This sequence uses TRBV7-9 and TRBJ2-7; the D segment cannot be called with confidence. CDR1 SEHNR and CDR2 FQNEAQ were looked up in the germline V gene (reference sequence). The cysteine opens and the phenylalanine closes a CDR3 of 13 amino acids. Only CDR3 DNA remains: 39 bases, in frame from the first base. V is shortened by 5 bases, J by 1 base, and the region joining them spans 9 bases.